This T cell receptor (beta chain) was documented in a study of beta chain features in type 1 diabetes. V was pared by 3 bases and J by 5 bases, with 5 bases of the junction left unmatched. Germline loops: CDR1 SGHTA, CDR2 FQGNSA. The CDR3 runs 15 residues. This clone was seen more than once but under ten times. Its antigen is as yet unknown. General observations from the study: Researchers cautioned that cDNA sequencing could over-represent cells with high TCR expression. In all four CD4+ subsets, TCRB CDR3 length was significantly, moderately reduced in type 1 diabetes.

Sequencing targeted expressed TCRB transcripts, as all isolated RNA had been reverse transcribed. Assay used: immunoSEQ multiplex PCR; TCRdb lists only in-frame clones, some missing. This table holds 250,000 to 350,000 clones, approximately 16% found once. Stem cell-like memory, regulatory, central memory and naive CD4+ cells were sorted via CD45RO/CCR7/CD25/CD127/CD95/CD27. This TCR came from a man aged 18 to 35 with type 1 diabetes. The source material was naive CD4+ T cells from blood. The J gene is TRBJ2-5, the V gene TRBV7-2; TRBD2 aligns across 11 bases. The CDR3 loop reads CASSFIAGGRETQYF. In DNA form, the CDR3 reads TGTGCCAGCAGCTTCATAGCGGGGGGGCGGGAGACCCAGTACTTC.